One T cell receptor beta chain is described in this entry. The data were taken from a study of OX40 agonist ivuxolimab in advanced cancers. TCRdb keeps only in-frame clones here, not all; method: immunoSEQ multiplex PCR. This table holds around 71,000 clones, 70% to 90% found once. Germline CDR1 and CDR2: KGHSH and LQKENI. CDR3 length: 15 amino acids. J gave up 4 bases and V 2 bases, and 7 bases lay outside the gene matches. This sequence originates from an adult with an advanced solid tumor such as melanoma, head and neck, liver or kidney cancer. Sequencing used CD4+ or CD8+ T cells sorted from blood, obtained in a trial of the OX40 agonist ivuxolimab. The J gene is TRBJ2-5, the V gene TRBV18, with 7 bases that match TRBD1. The chain's CDR3 is CASSPNRGGGETQYF. DNA of the CDR3: TGTGCCAGCTCACCAAACAGGGGCGGTGGAGAGACCCAGTACTTC.